This T cell receptor (beta chain) was found in a study of immune evolution from preneoplasia to lung adenocarcinoma. General study results and limits: Normal lung had the highest top T cell clone frequencies.

The CDR3 covers 14 residues. Germline values: CDR1 MNHNY, CDR2 SVGAGI (reference sequence). Trimming took off 6 bases at V and 3 bases at J, with 15 bases between the two ends. Here immunoSEQ multiplex PCR was the method, and the copy in TCRdb shows in-frame clones only, minus some. Altogether 9,500 to 11,000 clones are present, around three quarters being singletons, with the ten largest covering 4% to 5.5%. In the case of this clone: Its target is not known.

Sequencing used FFPE minimally invasive lung adenocarcinoma tissue. This TCR derives from a person aged 65 to 79 with lung adenocarcinoma. This chain links TRBV6-6 with TRBJ2-7; maybe TRBD1 (7 bases). The CDR3: CASRTGRSLYEQYF. The CDR3 nucleotides are TGTGCCAGCAGGACAGGGAGGTCGCTCTACGAGCAGTACTTC.